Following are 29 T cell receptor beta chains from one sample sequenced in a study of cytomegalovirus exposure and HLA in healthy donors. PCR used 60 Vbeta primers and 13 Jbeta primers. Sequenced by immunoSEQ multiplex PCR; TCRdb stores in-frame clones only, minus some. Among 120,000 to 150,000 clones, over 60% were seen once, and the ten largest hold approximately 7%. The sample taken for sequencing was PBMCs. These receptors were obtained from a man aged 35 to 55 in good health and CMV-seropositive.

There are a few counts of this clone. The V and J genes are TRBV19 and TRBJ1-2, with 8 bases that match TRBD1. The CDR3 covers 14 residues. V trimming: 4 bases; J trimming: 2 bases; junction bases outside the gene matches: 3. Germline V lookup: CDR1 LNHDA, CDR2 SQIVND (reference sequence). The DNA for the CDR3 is TGTGCCAGTAGTACCGGACAGGGCAACTATGGCTACACCTTC. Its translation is CASSTGQGNYGYTF.

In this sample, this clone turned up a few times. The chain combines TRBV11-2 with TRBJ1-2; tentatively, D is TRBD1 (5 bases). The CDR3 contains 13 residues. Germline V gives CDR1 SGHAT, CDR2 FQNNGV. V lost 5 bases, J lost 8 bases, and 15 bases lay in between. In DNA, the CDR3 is TGTGCCAGCAGCCCGGGGGTCGCTGGGGGCTACACCTTC. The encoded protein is CASSPGVAGGYTF.

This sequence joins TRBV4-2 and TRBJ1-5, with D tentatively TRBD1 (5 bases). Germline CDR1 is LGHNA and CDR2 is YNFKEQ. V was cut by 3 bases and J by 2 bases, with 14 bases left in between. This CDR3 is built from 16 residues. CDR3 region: CASSQSGSVGNQPQHF. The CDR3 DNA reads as TGTGCCAGCAGCCAGTCAGGGTCGGTGGGCAATCAGCCCCAGCATTTT.

The CDR3 bases are TGTGCCAGCAGTAAACCTAGGACTGTCTCCTACAATGAGCAGTTCTTC. Translation gives CASSKPRTVSYNEQFF. The V call is TRBV27, the J call TRBJ2-1; D might be TRBD2 (5 bases). This CDR3 is built from 16 residues. The V and J ends lost 5 bases and 0 bases respectively, with 14 bases between them. From germline, CDR1 is MNHEY and CDR2 SMNVEV (reference sequence).

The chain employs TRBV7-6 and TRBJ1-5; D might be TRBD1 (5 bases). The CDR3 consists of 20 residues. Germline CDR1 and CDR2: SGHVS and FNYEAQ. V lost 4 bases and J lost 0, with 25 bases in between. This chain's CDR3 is CASSSTTMTTGRNSNQPQHF. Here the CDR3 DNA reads TGTGCCAGCAGCTCAACTACCATGACCACAGGTAGGAATAGCAATCAGCCCCAGCATTTT. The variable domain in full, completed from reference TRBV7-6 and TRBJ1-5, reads GAGVSQSPRYKVTKRGQDVALRCDPISGHVSLYWYRQALGQGPEFLTYFNYEAQQDKSGLPNDRFSAERPEGSISTLTIQRTEQRDSAMYRCASSSTTMTTGRNSNQPQHFGDGTRLSIL.

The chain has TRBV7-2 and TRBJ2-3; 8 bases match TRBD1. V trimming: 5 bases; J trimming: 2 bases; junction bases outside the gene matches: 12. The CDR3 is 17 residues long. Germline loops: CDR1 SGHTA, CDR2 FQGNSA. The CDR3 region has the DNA TGTGCCAGCAGCCCAAGGCGGACAGGGCGCTTCACAGATACGCAGTATTTT. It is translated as CASSPRRTGRFTDTQYF.

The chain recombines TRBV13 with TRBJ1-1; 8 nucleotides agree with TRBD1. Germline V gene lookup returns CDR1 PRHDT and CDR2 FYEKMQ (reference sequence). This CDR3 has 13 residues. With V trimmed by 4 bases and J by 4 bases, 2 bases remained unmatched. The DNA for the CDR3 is TGTGCCAGCAGCTCGGACAGGGCCACTGAAGCTTTCTTT. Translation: CASSSDRATEAFF.

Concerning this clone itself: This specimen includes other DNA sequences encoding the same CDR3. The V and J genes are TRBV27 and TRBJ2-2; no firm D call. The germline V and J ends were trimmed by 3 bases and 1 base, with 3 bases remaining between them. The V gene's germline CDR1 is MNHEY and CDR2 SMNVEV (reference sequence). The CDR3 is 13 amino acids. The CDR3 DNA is TGTGCCAGCAGTTTCCTGAACACCGGGGAGCTGTTTTTT. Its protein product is CASSFLNTGELFF.

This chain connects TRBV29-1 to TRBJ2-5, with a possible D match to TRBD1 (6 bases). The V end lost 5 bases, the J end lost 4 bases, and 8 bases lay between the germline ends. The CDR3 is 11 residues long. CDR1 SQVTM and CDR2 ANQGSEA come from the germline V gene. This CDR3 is CSVSGVETQYF. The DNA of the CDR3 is TGCAGCGTTTCAGGGGTAGAGACCCAGTACTTC.

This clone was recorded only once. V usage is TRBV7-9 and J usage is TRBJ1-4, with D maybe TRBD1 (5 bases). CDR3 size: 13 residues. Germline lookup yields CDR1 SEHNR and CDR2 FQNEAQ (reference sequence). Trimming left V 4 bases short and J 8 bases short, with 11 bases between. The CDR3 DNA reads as TGTGCCAGCAGCTCGGGGGTGGGAGAAAAACTGTTTTTT. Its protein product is CASSSGVGEKLFF.

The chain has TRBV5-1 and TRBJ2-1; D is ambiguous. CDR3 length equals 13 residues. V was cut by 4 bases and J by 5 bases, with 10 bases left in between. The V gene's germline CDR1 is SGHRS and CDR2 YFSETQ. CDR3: CASSHGLNNEQFF. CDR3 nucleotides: TGCGCCAGCAGCCATGGGCTTAACAATGAGCAGTTCTTC.

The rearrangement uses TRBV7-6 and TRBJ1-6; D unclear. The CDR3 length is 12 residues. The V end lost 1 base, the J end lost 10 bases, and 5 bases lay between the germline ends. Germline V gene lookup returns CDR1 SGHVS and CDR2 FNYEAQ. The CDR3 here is CASSLGPSPLHF. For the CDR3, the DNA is TGTGCCAGCAGCTTAGGGCCATCACCCCTCCACTTT.

The CDR3 reads CASSLVAQGETEAFF. The CDR3 bases are TGTGCCAGCAGCTTAGTGGCACAGGGAGAAACTGAAGCTTTCTTT. The genes are TRBV7-2 and TRBJ1-1, with D tentatively TRBD1 (6 bases). CDR3 length: 15 residues. V was shortened by 1 base and J by 5 bases, with 14 bases between the two germline ends. The germline gives CDR1 SGHTA, CDR2 FQGNSA. The full variable domain, in which reference TRBV7-2 and TRBJ1-1 provide the parts outside the CDR3, is GAGVSQSPSNKVTEKGKDVELRCDPISGHTALYWYRQSLGQGLEFLIYFQGNSAPDKSGLPSDRFSAERTGGSVSTLTIQRTQQEDSAVYLCASSLVAQGETEAFFGQGTRLTVV.

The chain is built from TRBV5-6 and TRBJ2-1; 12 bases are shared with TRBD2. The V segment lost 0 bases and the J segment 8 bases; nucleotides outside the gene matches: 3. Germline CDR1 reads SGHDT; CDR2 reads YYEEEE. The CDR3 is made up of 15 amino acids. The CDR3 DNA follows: TGTGCCAGCAGCTTGGGACTAGCGGGAGAGTATGAGCAGTTCTTC. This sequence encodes CASSLGLAGEYEQFF. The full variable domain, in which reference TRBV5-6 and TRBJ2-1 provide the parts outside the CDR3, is DAGVTQSPTHLIKTRGQQVTLRCSPKSGHDTVSWYQQALGQGPQFIFQYYEEEERQRGNFPDRFSGHQFPNYSSELNVNALLLGDSALYLCASSLGLAGEYEQFFGPGTRLTVL.

The CDR3 loop is CASSQFSRVGYTF. In nucleotides, the CDR3 is TGTGCCAGCAGCCAATTTAGTCGGGTCGGCTACACCTTC. The chain joins TRBV14 to TRBJ1-2; D remains ambiguous. This CDR3 has 13 residues. The V gene lost 2 bases and the J gene lost 8 bases, with 12 bases spanning the gap. CDR1 is SGHDN and CDR2 is FVKESK in the germline V gene.

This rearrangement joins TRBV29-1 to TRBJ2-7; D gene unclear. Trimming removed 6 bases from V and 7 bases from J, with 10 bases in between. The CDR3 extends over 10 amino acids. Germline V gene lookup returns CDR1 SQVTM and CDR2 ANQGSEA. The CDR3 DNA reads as TGCAGCGTATTACAGTCTGAGCAGTACTTC. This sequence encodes CSVLQSEQYF.

In DNA form, the CDR3 reads TGTGCCAGCAGCCGGGGACAGGGCTTTGGCTACACCTTC. Amino acid sequence: CASSRGQGFGYTF. The genes are TRBV6-5 and TRBJ1-2; 9 nucleotides line up with TRBD1. V was clipped by 6 bases and J by 7 bases; unmatched bases: 6. The length of the CDR3 is 13 residues. Germline V gene sequence: CDR1 MNHEY, CDR2 SVGAGI.

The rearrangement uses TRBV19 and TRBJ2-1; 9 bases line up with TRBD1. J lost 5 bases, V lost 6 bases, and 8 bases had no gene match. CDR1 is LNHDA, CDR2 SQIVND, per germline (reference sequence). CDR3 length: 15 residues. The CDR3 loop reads CASSLWTGVNNEQFF. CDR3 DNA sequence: TGTGCCAGTAGCCTTTGGACAGGGGTAAACAATGAGCAGTTCTTC.

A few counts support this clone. In nucleotides, the CDR3 is TGCGCCAGCAGCCAAGTCCCAACTGGGGCCAACGTCCTGACTTTC. This translates into CASSQVPTGANVLTF. The rearrangement links TRBV4-1 to TRBJ2-6; D gene uncertain. With 1 base removed from V and 2 bases from J, the gap between germline ends came to 6 bases. This CDR3 is 15 amino acids long. Germline V gene data show CDR1 as MGHRA and CDR2 as YSYEKL.

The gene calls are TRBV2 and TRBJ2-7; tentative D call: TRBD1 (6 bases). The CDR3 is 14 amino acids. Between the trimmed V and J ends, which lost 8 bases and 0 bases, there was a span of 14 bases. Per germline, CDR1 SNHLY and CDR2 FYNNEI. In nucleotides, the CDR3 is TGTGCCAGCGGTCGGGACACCAGCTCCTACGAGCAGTACTTC. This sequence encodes CASGRDTSSYEQYF.

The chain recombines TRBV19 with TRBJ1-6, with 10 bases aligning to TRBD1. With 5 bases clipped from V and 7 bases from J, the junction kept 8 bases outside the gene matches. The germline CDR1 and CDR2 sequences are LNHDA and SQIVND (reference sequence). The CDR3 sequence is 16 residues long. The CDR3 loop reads CASSSGTGVRNSPLHF. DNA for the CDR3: TGTGCCAGTAGTTCCGGGACAGGGGTGAGGAATTCACCCCTCCACTTT.

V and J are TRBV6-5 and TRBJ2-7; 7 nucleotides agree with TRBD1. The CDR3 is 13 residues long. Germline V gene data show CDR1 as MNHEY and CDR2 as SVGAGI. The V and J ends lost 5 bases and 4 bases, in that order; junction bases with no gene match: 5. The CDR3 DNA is TGTGCCAGCAGTAAAGGGGGCCCGTACGAGCAGTACTTC. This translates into CASSKGGPYEQYF.

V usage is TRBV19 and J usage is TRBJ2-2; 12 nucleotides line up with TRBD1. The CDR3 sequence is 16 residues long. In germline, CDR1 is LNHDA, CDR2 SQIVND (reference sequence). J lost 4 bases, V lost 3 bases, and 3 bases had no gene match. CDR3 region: CASSMWGQGATGELFF. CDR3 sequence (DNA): TGTGCCAGTAGTATGTGGGGACAGGGGGCCACCGGGGAGCTGTTTTTT.

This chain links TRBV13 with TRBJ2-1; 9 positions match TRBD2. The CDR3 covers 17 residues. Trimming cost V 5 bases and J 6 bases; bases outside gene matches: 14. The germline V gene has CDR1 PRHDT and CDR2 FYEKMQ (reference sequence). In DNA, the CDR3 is TGTGCCAGCAGCCTCGGGCTTGTAGCGGGAGCTCTCAATGAGCAGTTCTTC. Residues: CASSLGLVAGALNEQFF.

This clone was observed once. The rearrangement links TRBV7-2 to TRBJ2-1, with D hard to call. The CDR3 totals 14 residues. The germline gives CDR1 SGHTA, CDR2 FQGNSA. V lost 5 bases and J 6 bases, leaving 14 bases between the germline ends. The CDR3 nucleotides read TGTGCCAGCAGCCCGAGAATACGCCCCAATGAGCAGTTCTTC. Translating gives CASSPRIRPNEQFF. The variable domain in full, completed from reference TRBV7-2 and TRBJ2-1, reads GAGVSQSPSNKVTEKGKDVELRCDPISGHTALYWYRQSLGQGLEFLIYFQGNSAPDKSGLPSDRFSAERTGGSVSTLTIQRTQQEDSAVYLCASSPRIRPNEQFFGPGTRLTVL.

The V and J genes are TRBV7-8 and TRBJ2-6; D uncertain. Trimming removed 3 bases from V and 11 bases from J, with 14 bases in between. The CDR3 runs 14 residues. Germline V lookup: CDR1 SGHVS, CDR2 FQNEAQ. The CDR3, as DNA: TGTGCCAGCAGCTTCGTTCGCGCCGAGGACGTCCTGACTTTC. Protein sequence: CASSFVRAEDVLTF. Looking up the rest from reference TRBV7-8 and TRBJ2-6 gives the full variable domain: GAGVSQSPRYKVAKRGQDVALRCDPISGHVSLFWYQQALGQGPEFLTYFQNEAQLDKSGLPSDRFFAERPEGSVSTLKIQRTQQEDSAVYLCASSFVRAEDVLTFGAGSRLTVL.

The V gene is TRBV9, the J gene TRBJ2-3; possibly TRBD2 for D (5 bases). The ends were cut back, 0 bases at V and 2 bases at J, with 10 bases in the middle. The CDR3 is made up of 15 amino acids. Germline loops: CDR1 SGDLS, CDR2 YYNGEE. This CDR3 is CASSVADGITDTQYF. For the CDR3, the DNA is TGTGCCAGCAGCGTAGCTGACGGGATCACAGATACGCAGTATTTT.

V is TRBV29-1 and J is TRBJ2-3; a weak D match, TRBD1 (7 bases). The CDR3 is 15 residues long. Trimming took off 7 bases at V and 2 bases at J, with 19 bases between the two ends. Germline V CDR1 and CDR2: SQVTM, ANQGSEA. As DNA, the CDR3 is TGCAGCGCGGCCCCTAACAGGGGACTCACAGATACGCAGTATTTT. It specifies CSAAPNRGLTDTQYF.

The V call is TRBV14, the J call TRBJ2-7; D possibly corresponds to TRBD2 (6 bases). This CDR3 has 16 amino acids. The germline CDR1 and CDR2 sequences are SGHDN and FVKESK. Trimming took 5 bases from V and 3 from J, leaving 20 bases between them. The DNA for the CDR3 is TGTGCCAGCAGCTCCCAGCGGGCCGGGAGTTACTACGAGCAGTACTTC. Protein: CASSSQRAGSYYEQYF.